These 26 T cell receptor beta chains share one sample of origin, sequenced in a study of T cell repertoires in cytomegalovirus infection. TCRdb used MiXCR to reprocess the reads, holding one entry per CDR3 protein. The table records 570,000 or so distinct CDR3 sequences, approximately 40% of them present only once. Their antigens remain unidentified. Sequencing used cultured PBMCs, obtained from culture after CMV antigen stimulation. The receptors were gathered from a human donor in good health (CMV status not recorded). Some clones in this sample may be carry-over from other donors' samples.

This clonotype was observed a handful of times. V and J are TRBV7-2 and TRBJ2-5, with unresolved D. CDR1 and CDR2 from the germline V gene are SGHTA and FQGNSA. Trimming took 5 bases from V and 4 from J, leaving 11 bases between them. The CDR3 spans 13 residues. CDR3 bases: TGTGCCAGCAGCAACCGATGGGGAGAGACCCAGTACTTC. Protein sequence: CASSNRWGETQYF.

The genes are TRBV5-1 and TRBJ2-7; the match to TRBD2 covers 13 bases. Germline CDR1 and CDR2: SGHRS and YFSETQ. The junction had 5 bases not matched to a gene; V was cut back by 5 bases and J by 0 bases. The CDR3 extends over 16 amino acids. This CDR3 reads CASRMGLAGSSYEQYF. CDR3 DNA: TGCGCCAGCAGGATGGGACTAGCGGGAAGCTCCTACGAGCAGTACTTC.

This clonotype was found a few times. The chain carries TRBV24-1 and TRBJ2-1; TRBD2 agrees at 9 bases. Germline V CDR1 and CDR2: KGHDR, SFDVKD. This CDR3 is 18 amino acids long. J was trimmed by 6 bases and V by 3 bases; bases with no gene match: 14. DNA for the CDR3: TGTGCCACCAGTGATAGGGGGATAGCGGGGGTGGGGGTCAATGAGCAGTTCTTC. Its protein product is CATSDRGIAGVGVNEQFF.

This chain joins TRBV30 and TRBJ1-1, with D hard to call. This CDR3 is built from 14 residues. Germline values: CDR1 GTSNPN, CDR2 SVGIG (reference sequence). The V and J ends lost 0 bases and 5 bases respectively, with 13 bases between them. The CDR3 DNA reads TGTGCCTGGAGTGTGTCCGGAGCCGGGACTGAAGCTTTCTTT. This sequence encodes CAWSVSGAGTEAFF.

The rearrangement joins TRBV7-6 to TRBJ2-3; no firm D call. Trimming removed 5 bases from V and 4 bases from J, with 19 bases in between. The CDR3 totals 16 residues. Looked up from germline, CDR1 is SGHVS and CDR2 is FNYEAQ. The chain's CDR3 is CASSAPYTSVADTQYF. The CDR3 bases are TGTGCCAGCAGCGCCCCATATACGAGTGTCGCAGATACGCAGTATTTT.

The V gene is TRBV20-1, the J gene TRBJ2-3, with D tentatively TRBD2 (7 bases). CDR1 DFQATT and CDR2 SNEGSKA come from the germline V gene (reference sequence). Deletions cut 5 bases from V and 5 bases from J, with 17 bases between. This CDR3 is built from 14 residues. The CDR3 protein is CSAWAAGAGDTQYF. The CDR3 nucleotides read TGCAGTGCTTGGGCCGCGGGGGCGGGAGATACGCAGTATTTT.

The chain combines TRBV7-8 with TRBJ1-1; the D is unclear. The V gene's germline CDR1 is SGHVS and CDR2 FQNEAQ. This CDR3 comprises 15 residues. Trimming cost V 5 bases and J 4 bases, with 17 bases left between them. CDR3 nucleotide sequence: TGTGCCAGCAGCGATCCCCGAAGGGCGGGCACTGAAGCTTTCTTT. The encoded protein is CASSDPRRAGTEAFF.

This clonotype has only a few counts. The CDR3 protein is CASSEMTGGGQPQHF. CDR3 nucleotide sequence: TGTGCCAGCTCAGAGATGACAGGGGGCGGTCAGCCCCAGCATTTT. This chain connects TRBV18 to TRBJ1-5, with 10 positions matching TRBD1. With 5 bases clipped from V and 6 bases from J, the junction kept 7 bases outside the gene matches. The CDR3 covers 15 residues. The germline CDR1 and CDR2 sequences are KGHSH and LQKENI.

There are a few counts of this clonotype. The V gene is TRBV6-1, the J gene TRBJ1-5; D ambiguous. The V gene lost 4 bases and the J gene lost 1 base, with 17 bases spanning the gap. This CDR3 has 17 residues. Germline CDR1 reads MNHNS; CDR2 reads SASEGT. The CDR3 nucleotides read TGTGCCAGCAGTGGATCCCGGGCCACCCAAAGCAATCAGCCCCAGCATTTT. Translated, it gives CASSGSRATQSNQPQHF.

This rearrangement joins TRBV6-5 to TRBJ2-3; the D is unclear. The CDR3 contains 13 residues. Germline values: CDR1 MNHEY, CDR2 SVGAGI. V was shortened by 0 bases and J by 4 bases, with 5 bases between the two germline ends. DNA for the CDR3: TGTGCCAGCAGTTACTCGAGATCAGATACGCAGTATTTT. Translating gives CASSYSRSDTQYF.

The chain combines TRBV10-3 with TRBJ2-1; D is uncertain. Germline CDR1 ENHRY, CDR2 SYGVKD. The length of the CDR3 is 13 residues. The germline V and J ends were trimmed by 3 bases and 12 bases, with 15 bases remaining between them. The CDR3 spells CAISEFSAVGQFF. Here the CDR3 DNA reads TGTGCCATCAGTGAATTTAGTGCGGTAGGGCAGTTCTTC.

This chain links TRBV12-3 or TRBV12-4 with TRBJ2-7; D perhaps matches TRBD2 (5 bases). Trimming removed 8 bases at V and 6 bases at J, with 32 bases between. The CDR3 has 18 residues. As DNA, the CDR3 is TGTGCCAGCCCGCCGCGTTCGGGGAGAACGGCCGAGTTTGGCGAGCAGTACTTC. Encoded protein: CASPPRSGRTAEFGEQYF.

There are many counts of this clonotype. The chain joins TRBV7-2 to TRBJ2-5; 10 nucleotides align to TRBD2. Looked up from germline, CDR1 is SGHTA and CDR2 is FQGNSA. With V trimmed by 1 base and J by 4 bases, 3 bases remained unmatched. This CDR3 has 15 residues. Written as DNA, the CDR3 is TGTGCCAGCAGCTTAGAGCGGGGGGGGGCAGAGACCCAGTACTTC. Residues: CASSLERGGAETQYF.

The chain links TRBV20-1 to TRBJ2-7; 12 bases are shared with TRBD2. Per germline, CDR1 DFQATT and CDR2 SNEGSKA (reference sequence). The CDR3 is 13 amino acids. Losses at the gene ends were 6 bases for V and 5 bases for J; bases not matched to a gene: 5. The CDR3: CSALAGGGHEQYF. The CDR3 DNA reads TGCAGTGCCCTAGCGGGGGGGGGCCACGAGCAGTACTTC.

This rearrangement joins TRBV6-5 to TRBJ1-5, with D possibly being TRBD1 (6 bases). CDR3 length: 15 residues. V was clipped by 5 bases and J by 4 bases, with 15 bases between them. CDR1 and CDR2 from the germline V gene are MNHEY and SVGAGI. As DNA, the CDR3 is TGTGCCAGCAGTAAGGCAGGGGTCCGAAATCAGCCCCAGCATTTT. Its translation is CASSKAGVRNQPQHF.

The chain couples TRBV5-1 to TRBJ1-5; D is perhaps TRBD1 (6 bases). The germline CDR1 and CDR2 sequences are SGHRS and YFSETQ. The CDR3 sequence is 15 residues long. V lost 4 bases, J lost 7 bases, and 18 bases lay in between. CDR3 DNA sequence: TGCGCCAGCAGCCGCACAGGGATTCTCGGGCAGCCCCAGCATTTT. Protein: CASSRTGILGQPQHF.

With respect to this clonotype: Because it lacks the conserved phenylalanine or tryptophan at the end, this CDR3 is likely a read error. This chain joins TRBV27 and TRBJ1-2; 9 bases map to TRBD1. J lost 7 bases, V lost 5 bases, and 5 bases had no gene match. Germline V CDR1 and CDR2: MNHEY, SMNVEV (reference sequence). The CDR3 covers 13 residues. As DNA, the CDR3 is TGTGCCAGCAGTGAACAGGGGGCAGGTGGCTACACCTGC. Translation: CASSEQGAGGYTC.

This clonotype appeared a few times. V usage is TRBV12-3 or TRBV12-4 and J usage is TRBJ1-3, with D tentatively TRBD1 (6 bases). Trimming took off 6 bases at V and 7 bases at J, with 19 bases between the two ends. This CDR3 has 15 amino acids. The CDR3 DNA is TGTGCCAGCAGCACCGACAGCGAAGGGGGTAACACCATATATTTT. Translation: CASSTDSEGGNTIYF.

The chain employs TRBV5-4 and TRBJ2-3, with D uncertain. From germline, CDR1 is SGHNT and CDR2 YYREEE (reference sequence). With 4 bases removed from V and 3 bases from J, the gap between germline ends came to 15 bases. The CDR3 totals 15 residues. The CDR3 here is CASSHAGGSTDTQYF. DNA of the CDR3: TGTGCCAGCAGCCACGCTGGCGGAAGTACAGATACGCAGTATTTT.

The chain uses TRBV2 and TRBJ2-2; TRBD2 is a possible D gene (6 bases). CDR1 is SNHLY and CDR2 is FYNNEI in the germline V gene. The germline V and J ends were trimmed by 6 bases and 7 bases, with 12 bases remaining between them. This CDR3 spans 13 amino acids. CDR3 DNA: TGTGCCAGCAGCGGACTACCCGTCGGGGAGCTGTTTTTT. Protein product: CASSGLPVGELFF.

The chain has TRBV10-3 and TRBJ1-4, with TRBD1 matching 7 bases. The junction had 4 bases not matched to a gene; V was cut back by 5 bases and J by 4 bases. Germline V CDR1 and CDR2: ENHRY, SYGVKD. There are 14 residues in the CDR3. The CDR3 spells CAISRTGDNEKLFF. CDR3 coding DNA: TGTGCCATCAGTAGAACAGGGGATAATGAAAAACTGTTTTTT.

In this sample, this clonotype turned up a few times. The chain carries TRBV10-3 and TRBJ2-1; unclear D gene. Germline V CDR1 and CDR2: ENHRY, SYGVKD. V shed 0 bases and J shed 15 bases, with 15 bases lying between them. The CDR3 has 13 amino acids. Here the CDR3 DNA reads TGTGCCATCAGTGAGTCAAGCCTGACACGAGCGTTCTTC. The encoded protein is CAISESSLTRAFF.

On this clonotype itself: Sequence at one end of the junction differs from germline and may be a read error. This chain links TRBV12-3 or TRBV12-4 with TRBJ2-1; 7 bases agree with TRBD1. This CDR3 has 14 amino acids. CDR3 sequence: CASSLASGGNEQFF. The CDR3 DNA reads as TGTGCCAGCAGTCTAGCCTCAGGGGGCAATGAGCAGTTCTTC.

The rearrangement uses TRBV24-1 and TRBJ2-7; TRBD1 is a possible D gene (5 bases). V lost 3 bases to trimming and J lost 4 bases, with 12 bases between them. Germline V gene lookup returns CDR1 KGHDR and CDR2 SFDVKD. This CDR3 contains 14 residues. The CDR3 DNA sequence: TGTGCCACCAGTGATAAACCCAGGGTGTACGAGCAGTACTTC. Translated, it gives CATSDKPRVYEQYF.

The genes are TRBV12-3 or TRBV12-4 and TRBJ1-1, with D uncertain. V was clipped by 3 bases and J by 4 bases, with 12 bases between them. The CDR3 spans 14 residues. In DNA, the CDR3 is TGTGCCAGCAGTTTCAACCCGTCGCTCACTGAAGCTTTCTTT. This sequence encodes CASSFNPSLTEAFF.

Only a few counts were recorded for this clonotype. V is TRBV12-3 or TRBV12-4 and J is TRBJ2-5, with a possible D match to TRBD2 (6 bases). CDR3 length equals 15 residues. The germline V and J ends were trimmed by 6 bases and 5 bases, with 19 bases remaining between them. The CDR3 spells CASRPAGSVTETQYF. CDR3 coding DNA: TGTGCCAGCAGGCCCGCGGGATCCGTGACCGAGACCCAGTACTTC.